These 27 T cell receptor beta chains originate from one sample sequenced in a study of blood T cell repertoires in COVID-19. Clones were sequenced by immunoSEQ multiplex PCR, and TCRdb holds only the in-frame ones, with some missing. The top ten clones hold about a tenth of a sample with about 60,000 clones, 75% to 90% of them seen once. Source material: peripheral blood. The origin of the receptors is a man in his thirties or forties with COVID-19, enrolled during active disease.

V usage is TRBV7-3 and J usage is TRBJ1-1; D gene unclear. The CDR3 is 13 residues long. V was shortened by 5 bases and J by 1 base, with 8 bases between the two germline ends. Germline V gene lookup returns CDR1 SGHTA and CDR2 FQGTGA. The DNA for the CDR3 is TGTGCCAGCAGCCAGACGGGGAACACTGAAGCTTTCTTT. Translated: CASSQTGNTEAFF.

The chain has TRBV30 and TRBJ2-7; 10 positions agree with TRBD2. Losses at the gene ends were 4 bases for V and 1 base for J; bases not matched to a gene: 7. This CDR3 region has 15 residues. From germline, CDR1 is GTSNPN and CDR2 SVGIG (reference sequence). The CDR3: CAWKPGLANSYEQYF. The CDR3 DNA reads as TGTGCCTGGAAGCCGGGACTAGCGAATTCCTACGAGCAGTACTTC.

The chain couples TRBV29-1 to TRBJ2-7; TRBD2 agrees at 8 bases. The junction had 8 bases not matched to a gene; V was cut back by 3 bases and J by 7 bases. Germline values: CDR1 SQVTM, CDR2 ANQGSEA. This CDR3 has 13 amino acids. The CDR3 loop reads CSVDRGGTSEQYF. The CDR3, as DNA: TGCAGCGTTGATCGCGGGGGGACCTCGGAGCAGTACTTC.

The V gene is TRBV24-1, the J gene TRBJ1-4, with D possibly matching TRBD1 (6 bases). The V end lost 9 bases, the J end lost 7 bases, and 17 bases lay between the germline ends. The length of the CDR3 is 14 residues. Germline V lookup: CDR1 KGHDR, CDR2 SFDVKD. CDR3 nucleotides: TGTGCCACCGAAACGGACAGCCGTCTTGAAAAACTGTTTTTT. Translation gives CATETDSRLEKLFF.

V is TRBV12-5 and J is TRBJ2-1; perhaps TRBD2 as D (6 bases). This CDR3 comprises 14 residues. In germline, CDR1 is LGHNT, CDR2 FRNRAP. V was clipped by 6 bases and J by 7 bases, with 16 bases between them. The CDR3 nucleotides are TGTGCTAGTGGCCAGGGACTCCTTGGTAATGAGCAGTTCTTC. Protein product: CASGQGLLGNEQFF.

The V and J genes are TRBV28 and TRBJ1-3, with D possibly TRBD1 on 6 matching bases. The CDR3 is 15 residues long. The V gene's germline CDR1 is MDHEN and CDR2 SYDVKM. V was trimmed by 6 bases and J by 4 bases, leaving 16 bases between them. The CDR3 is CASRSTGIQGNTIYF. In nucleotides, the CDR3 is TGTGCCAGCAGATCAACAGGGATTCAGGGAAACACCATATATTTT. Together with reference TRBV28 and TRBJ1-3, the CDR3 gives the full variable domain: DVKVTQSSRYLVKRTGEKVFLECVQDMDHENMFWYRQDPGLGLRLIYFSYDVKMKEKGDIPEGYSVSREKKERFSLILESASTNQTSMYLCASRSTGIQGNTIYFGEGSWLTVV.

This chain links TRBV27 with TRBJ1-1, with 7 bases aligning to TRBD1. This CDR3 is built from 13 residues. Germline loops: CDR1 MNHEY, CDR2 SMNVEV (reference sequence). The V and J ends lost 3 bases and 4 bases, in that order; junction bases with no gene match: 2. The CDR3, as DNA: TGTGCCAGCAGTTTTGCAGGGGGCACTGAAGCTTTCTTT. Protein sequence: CASSFAGGTEAFF.

CDR3 DNA sequence: TGTGCCAGTACTCCGGGGCAGGGGAAAGATCAGCCCCAGCATTTT. It yields the protein CASTPGQGKDQPQHF. J is TRBJ1-5 and V is TRBV19; TRBD1 might be the D (6 bases). V shed 7 bases and J shed 5 bases, with 18 bases lying between them. The germline V gene encodes CDR1 LNHDA and CDR2 SQIVND (reference sequence). The CDR3 runs to 15 residues.

This rearrangement joins TRBV12-3 or TRBV12-4 to TRBJ1-5; D is possibly TRBD1 (5 bases). V was pared by 3 bases and J by 6 bases, with 9 bases between. The CDR3 is 13 amino acids. The CDR3 DNA is TGTGCCAGCAGTTTTGACAGATCTCAGCCCCAGCATTTT. This sequence encodes CASSFDRSQPQHF.

This sequence joins TRBV7-2 and TRBJ1-5; weak D call: TRBD1 (5 bases). The CDR3 runs to 15 residues. Trimming removed 0 bases from V and 1 base from J, with 7 bases in between. Germline V lookup: CDR1 SGHTA, CDR2 FQGNSA. The CDR3 region is CASSLAAGSNQPQHF. The CDR3 region has the DNA TGTGCCAGCAGCTTAGCGGCAGGGAGCAATCAGCCCCAGCATTTT. Looking up the rest from reference TRBV7-2 and TRBJ1-5 gives the full variable domain: GAGVSQSPSNKVTEKGKDVELRCDPISGHTALYWYRQSLGQGLEFLIYFQGNSAPDKSGLPSDRFSAERTGGSVSTLTIQRTQQEDSAVYLCASSLAAGSNQPQHFGDGTRLSIL.

The rearrangement links TRBV12-3 or TRBV12-4 to TRBJ2-7; D unclear. The CDR3 covers 13 residues. V lost 0 bases, J lost 4 bases, and 7 bases lay in between. The CDR3 loop reads CASSLASEYEQYF. The CDR3, as DNA: TGTGCCAGCAGTTTAGCGAGCGAGTACGAGCAGTACTTC.

The rearrangement joins TRBV6-5 to TRBJ2-1, with D unclear. This CDR3 region has 11 residues. CDR1 MNHEY and CDR2 SVGAGI come from the germline V gene. V dropped 9 bases and J dropped 8 bases, with 11 bases sitting between them. The CDR3 spells CASANSDEQFF. CDR3 nucleotides: TGTGCCAGTGCGAATTCCGATGAGCAGTTCTTC.

The rearrangement links TRBV18 to TRBJ2-5; a possible D gene is TRBD1 (5 bases). The CDR3 contains 13 residues. V gave up 0 bases and J gave up 4 bases, with 6 bases separating them. Germline V gives CDR1 KGHSH, CDR2 LQKENI. CDR3 in DNA: TGTGCCAGCTCACCACCCAGGGTAGAGACCCAGTACTTC. This translates into CASSPPRVETQYF.

As regards this clone: One end of the junction does not line up with germline, which may come from a read error. The chain joins TRBV6-5 to TRBJ1-4, with D possibly TRBD1 on 6 matching bases. CDR3 length equals 12 residues. In germline, CDR1 is MNHEY, CDR2 SVGAGI. The chain's CDR3 is CASSLLGQNLIF. The CDR3 DNA sequence: TGTGCCAGCAGTCTTCTCGGACAGAATCTAATTTTT.

This clone has only a few counts. The same CDR3 also results from other DNA sequences found in this sample. The chain carries TRBV29-1 and TRBJ2-3; 14 bases fit TRBD2. This CDR3 contains 14 residues. Germline V lookup: CDR1 SQVTM, CDR2 ANQGSEA. V gave up 6 bases and J gave up 3 bases; unmatched junction bases: 2. The CDR3 spells CSVGLAGVTDTQYF. The CDR3 DNA is TGCAGCGTGGGACTAGCGGGGGTGACAGATACGCAGTATTTT.

The chain uses TRBV19 and TRBJ2-7, with 12 bases identical to TRBD1. V trimming: 10 bases; J trimming: 7 bases; junction bases outside the gene matches: 11. CDR3 length: 14 residues. Germline lookup yields CDR1 LNHDA and CDR2 SQIVND (reference sequence). In DNA, the CDR3 is TGTGCCACCTCTATAGGGACAGGGGGCGGTGAGCAGTACTTC. Translated: CATSIGTGGGEQYF.

Here the CDR3 DNA reads TGCGCCAGCAGATCTCGTAGCGGGTCCTACACAGATACGCAGTATTTT. The encoded protein is CASRSRSGSYTDTQYF. This sequence joins TRBV23-1 and TRBJ2-3; 7 nucleotides line up with TRBD2. TRBV23-1 is recorded as an ORF, its role being uncertain. The CDR3 sequence is 16 residues long. Germline trimming cut 6 bases from V and 2 bases from J; bases unmatched to any gene: 11.

V gene TRBV20-1 combines with J gene TRBJ2-1, with TRBD2 matching over 11 bases. V shed 3 bases, J shed 6 bases, and the junction held 4 bases outside the gene matches. Germline CDR1 DFQATT, CDR2 SNEGSKA (reference sequence). CDR3 length equals 14 residues. Here the CDR3 DNA reads TGCAGTGCTAGTTTAGCGGGAGGGGGCAATGAGCAGTTCTTC. This encodes CSASLAGGGNEQFF.

The V gene is TRBV4-2, the J gene TRBJ1-1; no clear D gene. Trimming left V 0 bases short and J 6 bases short, with 14 bases between. Germline values: CDR1 LGHNA, CDR2 YNFKEQ. This CDR3 spans 15 amino acids. The CDR3 is CASSQEEKRLAEAFF. CDR3 DNA: TGTGCCAGCAGCCAAGAAGAAAAACGGTTAGCTGAAGCTTTCTTT.

The chain is built from TRBV28 and TRBJ1-2; 7 positions match TRBD1. Unmatched junction bases numbered 8, after V lost 5 bases and J lost 2 bases. CDR1 is MDHEN and CDR2 is SYDVKM in the germline V gene. The CDR3 runs to 15 residues. The CDR3 DNA follows: TGTGCCAGCAGTATCCATGACAGGGACAACTATGGCTACACCTTC. It is translated as CASSIHDRDNYGYTF.

The CDR3 DNA is TGTGCCAGCAGCTTAGACCCGACAGGGGGCTACGAGCAGTACTTC. Translated: CASSLDPTGGYEQYF. This chain joins TRBV5-4 and TRBJ2-7, with 9 bases fitting TRBD1. This CDR3 is 15 amino acids long. Trimming removed 2 bases from V and 3 bases from J; junction bases left unmatched: 6. Per the germline V gene, CDR1 is SGHNT and CDR2 is YYREEE (reference sequence).

This sequence joins TRBV7-3 and TRBJ2-5; D may be TRBD2 (5 bases). CDR3 size: 13 residues. The germline V and J ends were trimmed by 4 bases and 4 bases, with 10 bases remaining between them. From germline, CDR1 is SGHTA and CDR2 FQGTGA. This chain's CDR3 is CASSSRAGETQYF. The CDR3 region has the DNA TGTGCCAGCAGCTCGAGGGCCGGAGAGACCCAGTACTTC.

The V gene is TRBV18, the J gene TRBJ1-1; TRBD1 agrees at 8 bases. Germline CDR1 reads KGHSH; CDR2 reads LQKENI. This CDR3 has 16 residues. J was trimmed by 0 bases and V by 4 bases; bases with no gene match: 7. The DNA for the CDR3 is TGTGCCAGCTCACGGGACAGGTTTCTCATGAACACTGAAGCTTTCTTT. This translates into CASSRDRFLMNTEAFF.

The chain carries TRBV15 and TRBJ2-7; tentatively, D is TRBD1 (6 bases). V was cut by 0 bases and J by 2 bases, with 11 bases left in between. This CDR3 is built from 15 residues. Germline CDR1 LNHNV, CDR2 YYDKDF (reference sequence). The CDR3 loop reads CATSREGDITYEQYF. In DNA, the CDR3 is TGTGCCACCAGCAGAGAGGGGGACATCACCTACGAGCAGTACTTC.

This clone was recorded only once. The chain couples TRBV27 to TRBJ2-7; possible D gene TRBD2, 5 bases. V dropped 2 bases and J dropped 7 bases, with 15 bases sitting between them. This CDR3 has 14 amino acids. Germline V gives CDR1 MNHEY, CDR2 SMNVEV (reference sequence). The CDR3 reads CASSLASGTWEQYF. Written as DNA, the CDR3 is TGTGCCAGCAGTTTAGCCAGCGGCACGTGGGAGCAGTACTTC.

This chain uses TRBV27 with TRBJ1-4; 7 bases are shared with TRBD1. This CDR3 spans 16 amino acids. J lost 8 bases, V lost 6 bases, and 15 bases had no gene match. Germline CDR1 MNHEY, CDR2 SMNVEV (reference sequence). CDR3 loop: CASRQGGTGGREKLFF. In DNA, the CDR3 is TGTGCCAGCAGGCAGGGGGGAACAGGTGGACGGGAAAAACTGTTTTTT.

This clone was recorded once. The chain couples TRBV4-2 to TRBJ1-4, with TRBD1 as a possible D gene (5 bases). V was trimmed by 1 base and J by 11 bases, leaving 8 bases between them. Germline CDR1 LGHNA, CDR2 YNFKEQ. The CDR3 spans 12 residues. CDR3 DNA sequence: TGTGCCAGCAGCCAAGGACAGACCAAACTGTTTTTT. Encoded protein: CASSQGQTKLFF.